Here is one T cell receptor (beta chain) with its context. Its antigen is not yet known. Base qualities are missing; no much larger clone stands one base away. The immunoSEQ Assay was used to immunosequence TCRbeta CDR3 regions from genomic DNA. Genomic DNA was amplified by bias-controlled multiplex PCR before high-throughput sequencing. The source study handled its data this way. To quantify the absolute abundance of each unique TCRbeta CDR3 region, the sequences were collapsed and filtered. Clonality, defined as 1 minus Pielou's evenness, was calculated using productive rearrangements only. A previously published method was used to identify clones with significantly greater frequencies in on-treatment samples than in baseline samples. TCRdb provides this immuneACCESS table in a form limited to in-frame rearrangements. Some clones are lacking; in checked studies, under half of them reflect an unresolved V gene, and why the rest are absent is not known. V, J and clone size reflect that table, while D and trimming were determined from the DNA. The sample includes under 20,000 clones, with roughly 66% observed a single time. The ten largest clones represent approximately 17% of the sample.

The treatment or condition label, as the study defines it: randomized to nivolumab then ipilimumab (arm A) or the reverse (arm B). None of the patients in the trial had previously been given DNA-damaging chemotherapy. A FACS Aria II flow cytometer was used to sort live CD3+CD8+ cells that were negative for CD19 and CD56 from thawed PBMCs. Samples came from patients with melanoma in CheckMate 064, a randomized, open-label phase II trial of sequential checkpoint blockade. Peripheral blood mononuclear cells were obtained through leukapheresis, purified using Ficoll-Paque, and frozen in human serum containing approximately 9.1% DMSO. Immediately after sorting, the purity of sorted blood CD3+CD8+ cells was verified to be >95%, after which DNA was extracted. Inclusive of the bounding cysteine and phenylalanine, the CDR3 is 17 residues long. Just CDR3 DNA is preserved here, 51 bases in frame from base 1. CDR1 LGHNA and CDR2 YSLEER were looked up in the germline V gene. Germline trimming: 0 bases from V, 1 base from J; junction bases outside gene matches: 4.

This sample is drawn from a study of sequential checkpoint blockade in melanoma (dated by TCRdb to the late 2010s). Context from the whole study: Patients were assigned by 1:1 randomization to either first-line nivolumab followed by ipilimumab (arm A) or ipilimumab followed by nivolumab (arm B). Both trial sequences were followed by maintenance nivolumab.

The paper as a whole reports these results and caveats: The response-prediction model combining TCR metrics and mutation burden needs validation in larger, independent patient cohorts.

The specimen comprised CD8+ T cells sorted from blood (inferred from file names), sampled from a patient given nivolumab and ipilimumab in sequence. The sequence was obtained from a human donor with melanoma. The chain joins TRBV4-3 to TRBJ2-2; 8 nucleotides in the junction match TRBD1. The DNA reads as follows: TGCGCCAGCAGCCAAGACATAGACAGGGGGAACACCGGGGAGCTGTTTTTT. This translates into CASSQDIDRGNTGELFF.